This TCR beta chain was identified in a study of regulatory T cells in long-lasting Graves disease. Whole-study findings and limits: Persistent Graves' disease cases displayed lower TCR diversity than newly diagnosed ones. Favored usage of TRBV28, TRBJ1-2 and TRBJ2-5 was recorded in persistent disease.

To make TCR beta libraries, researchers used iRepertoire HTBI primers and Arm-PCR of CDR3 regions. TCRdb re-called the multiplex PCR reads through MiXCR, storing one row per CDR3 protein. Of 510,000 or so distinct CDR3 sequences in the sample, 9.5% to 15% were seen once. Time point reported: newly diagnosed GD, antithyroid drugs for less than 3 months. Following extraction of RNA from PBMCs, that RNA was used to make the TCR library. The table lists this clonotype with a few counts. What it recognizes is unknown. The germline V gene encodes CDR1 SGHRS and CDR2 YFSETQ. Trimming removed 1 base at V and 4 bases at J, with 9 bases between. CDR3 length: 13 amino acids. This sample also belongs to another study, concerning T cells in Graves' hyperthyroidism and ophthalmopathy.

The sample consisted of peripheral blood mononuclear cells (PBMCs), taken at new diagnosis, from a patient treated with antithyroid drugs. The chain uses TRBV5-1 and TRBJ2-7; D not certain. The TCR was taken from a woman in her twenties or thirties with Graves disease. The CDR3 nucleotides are TGCGCCAGCAGCTTGCCAACAAGATACGAGCAGTACTTC. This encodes CASSLPTRYEQYF.